The T cell receptor beta chain described here comes from a study of OX40 agonist ivuxolimab in advanced cancers. Study as a whole: Administration of intravenous ivuxolimab to patients occurred every 2 weeks at 0.01 to 10 mg/kg. Notes on the study in general: Clonal expansion by week 6 occurred in CD4+ and CD8+ blood T cells (at 0.1 to 3.0 mg/kg).

Systemic immunosuppression or a history of autoimmune disease excluded patients. On this clone itself: Its antigen is undetermined.

Profiled with immunoSEQ multiplex PCR; TCRdb holds only in-frame clones, not every one. Of 65,000 to 95,000 clones in the sample, 83% were seen once. The TCR comes from an adult with an advanced solid tumor such as melanoma, head and neck, liver or kidney cancer. The sample here was CD4+ or CD8+ T cells sorted from blood, taken in a trial of the OX40 agonist ivuxolimab.

The CDR3 sequence is CASSAAGGTNEKLFF. CDR3 bases: TGTGCCAGCAGTGCTGCGGGTGGGACTAATGAAAAACTGTTTTTT. The rearrangement links TRBV28 to TRBJ1-4, with D uncertain. The V gene's germline CDR1 is MDHEN and CDR2 SYDVKM. Trimming stripped 5 bases from V and 2 bases from J, with 12 bases between. The CDR3 length is 15 residues.